Following are 13 T cell receptor beta chains from one sample sequenced in a study of shared clonotypes between healthy human individuals. The data were produced by immunoSEQ multiplex PCR, yet TCRdb's version contains in-frame clones alone and is incomplete. The repertoire consists of about 480,000 clones, with roughly 78% occurring once and the leading ten covering 10% to 15%. Sequencing was performed on PBMCs. The receptors were sampled from a woman between 35 and 50 years old in good health. Some clones in this sample may be carry-over from other donors' samples.

The CDR3 sequence: CASSLGFYSYNEQFF. The CDR3 nucleotides read TGTGCCAGCAGTCTCGGTTTCTACTCCTACAATGAGCAGTTCTTC. The chain has TRBV28 and TRBJ2-1; D remains unclear. The CDR3 runs 15 residues. Trimming removed 5 bases from V and 0 bases from J, with 11 bases in between. CDR1 and CDR2 (germline): MDHEN, SYDVKM. The complete variable domain, with remaining parts taken from reference TRBV28 and TRBJ2-1, reads DVKVTQSSRYLVKRTGEKVFLECVQDMDHENMFWYRQDPGLGLRLIYFSYDVKMKEKGDIPEGYSVSREKKERFSLILESASTNQTSMYLCASSLGFYSYNEQFFGPGTRLTVL.

The chain links TRBV5-1 to TRBJ2-3; 9 bases map to TRBD1. CDR1 and CDR2 from the germline V gene are SGHRS and YFSETQ. V shed 2 bases, J shed 3 bases, and the junction held 10 bases outside the gene matches. CDR3 size: 17 residues. The CDR3 region has the DNA TGCGCCAGCAGCTTACTTCAAGGGGGACAGGGAACAGATACGCAGTATTTT. It translates to CASSLLQGGQGTDTQYF.

V gene TRBV28 combines with J gene TRBJ1-2; 12 bases are shared with TRBD1. The CDR3 is 14 amino acids. Germline values: CDR1 MDHEN, CDR2 SYDVKM. The trim removed 6 bases at V and 3 bases at J, leaving 2 bases unmatched. This chain's CDR3 is CASRGQGADYGYTF. The DNA for the CDR3 is TGTGCCAGCAGGGGACAGGGGGCCGACTATGGCTACACCTTC.

The chain employs TRBV4-1 and TRBJ2-3, with a possible D match to TRBD1 (5 bases). V lost 1 base to trimming and J lost 1 base, with 9 bases between them. Germline V gene sequence: CDR1 MGHRA, CDR2 YSYEKL. This CDR3 spans 15 amino acids. The CDR3 region is CASSQVGRGTDTQYF. The DNA for the CDR3 is TGCGCCAGCAGCCAAGTTGGCAGGGGCACAGATACGCAGTATTTT.

The V gene is TRBV7-6, the J gene TRBJ2-1; D perhaps matches TRBD2 (6 bases). The CDR3 spans 17 residues. Germline CDR1 is SGHVS and CDR2 is FNYEAQ. The ends were cut back, 1 base at V and 0 bases at J, with 13 bases in the middle. The CDR3 sequence is CASSLVLAPSSYNEQFF. In DNA, the CDR3 is TGTGCCAGCAGCTTAGTACTAGCACCGAGCTCCTACAATGAGCAGTTCTTC.

The chain combines TRBV9 with TRBJ2-2; a weak D match, TRBD2 (6 bases). The germline V gene encodes CDR1 SGDLS and CDR2 YYNGEE. The CDR3 has 14 residues. The V gene lost 4 bases and the J gene lost 4 bases, with 11 bases spanning the gap. The CDR3 is CASSLGGTTGELFF. Here the CDR3 DNA reads TGTGCCAGCAGCCTCGGCGGGACCACCGGGGAGCTGTTTTTT.

This CDR3 is CASSYRGLIGEQFF. In DNA, the CDR3 is TGTGCCAGCAGTTACAGGGGTTTGATTGGTGAGCAGTTCTTC. This chain connects TRBV6-5 to TRBJ2-1; TRBD1 might be the D (5 bases). Germline CDR1 reads MNHEY; CDR2 reads SVGAGI. The CDR3 is 14 residues long. V was clipped by 2 bases and J by 9 bases, with 14 bases between them.

This clone was seen a handful of times. The chain links TRBV5-1 to TRBJ2-5; 9 nucleotides line up with TRBD2. Germline lookup yields CDR1 SGHRS and CDR2 YFSETQ. The CDR3 has 16 residues. The ends lost 2 bases at V and 3 bases at J; junction bases unmatched: 8. CDR3 region: CASSFMIGGGEETQYF. The CDR3, as DNA: TGCGCCAGCAGCTTTATGATCGGCGGGGGGGAAGAGACCCAGTACTTC.

V gene TRBV28 combines with J gene TRBJ1-2; TRBD1 is a possible D gene (5 bases). Trimming took 11 bases from V and 3 from J, leaving 10 bases between them. The CDR3 consists of 11 residues. CDR1 and CDR2 (germline): MDHEN, SYDVKM. The DNA for the CDR3 is TGTGCCTCCGGGGCAGACTATGGCTACACCTTC. Translated, it gives CASGADYGYTF.

A remark on this clone: The same CDR3 is also encoded by other DNA sequences in this sample. The chain uses TRBV5-1 and TRBJ2-5; D remains unclear. CDR1 and CDR2 (germline): SGHRS, YFSETQ. Trimming took off 0 bases at V and 4 bases at J, with 10 bases between the two ends. The CDR3 covers 14 residues. In DNA, the CDR3 is TGCGCCAGCAGCTTGGGGGCCCAGAGAGAGACCCAGTACTTC. This gives the protein CASSLGAQRETQYF.

CDR3 sequence: CASSLDPRSSYEQYF. In DNA, the CDR3 is TGCGCCAGCAGCTTGGATCCGCGTAGCTCCTACGAGCAGTACTTC. The V gene is TRBV5-1, the J gene TRBJ2-7; D gene ambiguous. Per germline, CDR1 SGHRS and CDR2 YFSETQ. V was clipped by 0 bases and J by 0 bases, with 10 bases between them. The CDR3 covers 15 residues.

Turning to this clone: One end of the junction varies from germline; a read error may be responsible. V is TRBV7-3 and J is TRBJ1-2, with a possible D match to TRBD1 (6 bases). The V gene's germline CDR1 is SGHTA and CDR2 FQGTGA. The length of the CDR3 is 15 residues. The CDR3, as DNA: TGCGCCGGCAGCTTAGCGGGGGGGCGCGACTATGGCTACACCTTC. It encodes CAGSLAGGRDYGYTF. The whole variable domain, filled in from reference TRBV7-3 and TRBJ1-2, reads GAGVSQTPSNKVTEKGKYVELRCDPISGHTALYWYRQSLGQGPEFLIYFQGTGAADDSGLPNDRFFAVRPEGSVSTLKIQRTERGDSAVYLCAGSLAGGRDYGYTFGSGTRLTVV.

The genes are TRBV6-1 and TRBJ2-3, with a possible D match to TRBD2 (6 bases). Germline CDR1 MNHNS, CDR2 SASEGT. V shed 8 bases and J shed 0 bases, with 12 bases lying between them. The CDR3 is made up of 14 amino acids. CDR3 DNA: TGTGCCAGCGGGGGGTTGAGAAGCACAGATACGCAGTATTTT. Protein: CASGGLRSTDTQYF.